Sequencing of this T cell receptor (beta chain) was carried out in a study of cytomegalovirus exposure and HLA in healthy donors (dated by TCRdb to between 2016 and 2019). Looking at the study overall: An earlier analysis of approximately 640 of the donors reported about 290 Gb of sequence data and 117 million unique TCR beta sequences from roughly 200 million T cells. Class I and class II HLA loci were covered by the typing at four-digit resolution. The study aimed to test whether signatures of past pathogen exposure could be identified by cataloging public T cell receptors. The study combined high-throughput TCR immunosequencing, statistical association of individual TCRs with disease status, and machine learning to predict cytomegalovirus infection status. Donor age, sex, ethnicity and CMV serostatus were compiled together with the repertoire data. The number of donors typed differed by locus, with about 629-630 for A, B, C, DRB1 and DQB1, roughly 550 for DQA1, 606 for DPA1, and some 440 for DPB1. In the later analysis, no new phenotypic data were used to find candidate immune exposures; instead, reliance was placed on TCR beta sequences and their occurrence across donors. The genetic ancestry cluster associated with self-reported Caucasian donors included about 81% of the roughly 400 genotyped donors. Because of strong linkage in the cohort, roughly five DR-DQ haplotypes were treated as single units for association and clustering. To study patterns of TCR occurrence, a later analysis re-analyzed previously published TCR beta repertoires from several hundred donors and added high-resolution HLA genotyping. Besides the first cohort of roughly 640 subjects, a separate validation cohort made up of 120 or so different subjects was used. The study profiled the T cell repertoires of around 700 subjects by immunosequencing and related them to cytomegalovirus serostatus. A later genetic analysis used genome-wide SNP genotypes for about 65% of the roughly 670 donors, treating that subset as a discovery cohort. About 280 gigabases of sequencing data and approximately 91 million unique TCR sequences made up an early release that covered about 640 HLA-typed donors. In an earlier analysis of a few hundred of the donors, high-throughput TCR beta sequencing was used to judge whether each TCR beta V gene segment behaved as functional or pseudogenic. All discovery cohort repertoires had been generated on a single sequencing platform. Among a few hundred genotyped donors of the cohort, an average of about 240,000 unique TCR beta nucleotide sequences were sequenced per donor, roughly a sixth of them non-productive.

The cohort was made up of approximately 700 healthy bone marrow donors. At the time of sampling, all cohort members were nominally healthy, though unrecorded immune exposures were likely present. The donor tested CMV seronegative and was one of the 352 seronegative cohort members. Each donor provided a peripheral blood sample, and peripheral blood mononuclear cells were used for TCR beta sequencing. The Qiagen DNeasy Blood Extraction Kit was used to extract genomic DNA from the blood cell samples. Preparation of the library involved the immunoSEQ multiplex PCR assay. A mixture of 60 forward primers for TCR Vbeta segments and 13 reverse primers for TCR Jbeta segments was used in the multiplex PCR. The CDR3 region of rearranged TCR beta genes was amplified from genomic DNA by a multiplex PCR assay. On the Illumina HiSeq System, the amplified TCR beta libraries were sequenced as 87-base-pair reads. Per the authors' processing: Across the 670 or so repertoires, a later analysis counted tens of millions of unique TCR beta chains, 9.5 million to 12 million of which were shared by at least two donors. Raw reads were error-corrected and collapsed into unique sequences with a nearest-neighbor algorithm that merged closely related sequences to remove PCR and sequencing errors. CDR3 sequences were aligned to IMGT reference sequences to assign V, D and J gene segments. For a sequence to be retained, a match of at least six nucleotides to both a V gene segment and a J gene segment was required. A rearrangement counted as productive if the CDR3 had no stop codons and remained in frame with V and J, and every other rearrangement counted as non-productive. Following IMGT convention, CDR3 was defined as the stretch from the second conserved V-encoded cysteine to the conserved J-encoded phenylalanine. The earlier analysis of 587 of the donors excluded sequences that lacked an unambiguous match to a single V gene segment. In an earlier analysis of some 590 of the donors, V segments were called functional above 56.7% productive rearrangements and were called segregating when the between-donor standard deviation exceeded 5%. A statistical classification framework was built for diagnosing cytomegalovirus status from the catalog of TCR beta chain sequences. In a later analysis, TCR nucleotide sequences were compared against IMGT/GENE-DB human TR gene sequences so that V and J genes could be assigned. Using the TCRdist pipeline, a later analysis assigned CDR3 sequences along with most-parsimonious VDJ recombination scenarios. In a later analysis, every TCR beta chain was defined by the combination of its CDR3 amino acid sequence and its V-gene family, and reads without a unique V-gene family were dropped. As a way to deal with suspected cross-contamination and a sequencing artifact, a later analysis dropped approximately 590 nucleotide sequences that were highly shared and had low generation probability. A later analysis calculated a clonal expansion index for each public chain from normalized within-repertoire ranks of inferred template counts. In a later analysis, generation probabilities were computed with a VDJ recombination model fitted to out-of-frame rearrangements, and the resulting probabilities were checked against IGoR. A later analysis scored TCR-TCR, TCR-HLA and TCR-CMV co-occurrence with hypergeometric tests, applying a repertoire-size bias correction to TCR pairs. To estimate false discovery rates, a later analysis permuted the HLA or CMV assignments 20 times. A later analysis grouped co-occurring TCRs with DBSCAN, adding TCRdist sequence similarity when clustering within HLA-allele-positive subsets. For co-occurrence clustering, repertoires with fewer than 30,000 or more than 120,000 public chains were excluded, along with a handful of repertoires with anomalous nucleotide sharing. TCRdb obtained this table from immuneACCESS and retained in-frame rearrangements with V and J assigned. These tables miss some clones; where compared with another copy, unresolved V genes account for less than half of the shortfall, and the remainder is unexplained. V and J calls and clone size are given by that table; D and trimming were obtained from the DNA. The sample table holds 150,000 to 200,000 clones, of which roughly 84% were seen once. Around 0.97% of the sample rests with the top ten.

Results and caveats for the whole study, not just this receptor: The earlier analysis of a few hundred of the donors excluded some 16 rarely observed V segments, including chromosome 9 orphons, because counts were too low. According to the authors, the approach could potentially be generalized to other disease states and immunological phenotypes. Because the 87-base-pair reads could not distinguish some IMGT-functional V segments, including TRBV6-2 and TRBV6-3, those segments were excluded. The sequencing pipeline was judged likely to have produced a cluster of highly shared sequence variants as a technical artifact. A further reported finding was that TCR beta sequences accurately predicted the HLA-A and HLA-B alleles for most subjects in the first cohort. Compared with equally common non-associated chains, HLA-associated TCR beta chains in a later analysis were more clonally expanded and had lower generation probabilities. Sequencing depth was assumed to be roughly uniform across donors in the presence/absence analyses, though that assumption may not hold. Because some donors lacked HLA typing at each locus, the association tests relied only on the typed subset. In both the original and validation cohorts, the classifier was reported to diagnose cytomegalovirus status with high specificity and sensitivity. According to a later analysis, most CMV-associated TCR beta chains appeared to be HLA-restricted, and the HLA associations seemed to be driven largely by CMV exposure. According to a later genetic analysis, donors in an Asian-associated ancestry cluster had fewer N-insertions in productive TCRs than the roughly 700-donor mean. At a false discovery rate of 0.05, a later analysis linked around 15,000 TCR beta sequences to specific HLA alleles. The study gave a list of some 150 TCR beta chains associated with cytomegalovirus. This cohort had only TCR beta chains sequenced, and the lack of alpha or paired-chain data limited which features could be detected. According to a later analysis, TCR association rates differed among HLA loci, with DRB1 alleles showing the most associated TCRs and HLA-C alleles showing the fewest. Most TCR sequences were seen in very few donors, while some public TCRs were found in many individuals. Strong co-occurrence of HLA alleles, especially DR and DQ, made assigning TCR associations to individual alleles difficult. V-gene and J-gene trimming of TCR beta chains was associated with a missense DCLRE1C variant in a later genetic analysis, and the association was replicated in an independent cohort. In an earlier analysis of 450 to 750 of the donors, most TCR beta V segments appeared in productive rearrangements about 87% or about 30% of the time, broadly matching IMGT annotations. A later analysis reported that several top co-occurrence clusters appeared linked to parvovirus B19, influenza, CMV and Epstein-Barr virus. Correlated functional status among segregating V segments might reflect linkage disequilibrium, but an unknown experimental factor could not be ruled out. In vitro tests confirmed that three of the cytomegalovirus-associated TCR beta chains recognize cytomegalovirus antigens. For the cohort, immune exposure information was limited to CMV serostatus.

As to this clone: This clone's antigen is unknown. Base quality data are lacking; no much larger clone is found one base away.

The junction carries 12 bases between V and J, which are trimmed by 5 bases and 4 bases respectively. The CDR1 and CDR2 encoded by the germline V gene (reference sequence) are SEHNR and FQNEAQ. The CDR3 covers 13 residues, taking in both the cysteine and the phenylalanine. This entry keeps only the CDR3 DNA: 39 bases, framed from base 1. The TCR comes from a man younger than 40 in good health and CMV-seronegative. The chain couples TRBV7-9 to TRBJ2-7, and TRBD2 may be the D gene, going by 6 matching bases. The sample consisted of PBMCs. The DNA sequence follows: TGTGCCAGCAGCGGGACTGTTCCATACGAGCAGTACTTC. The encoded protein is CASSGTVPYEQYF.